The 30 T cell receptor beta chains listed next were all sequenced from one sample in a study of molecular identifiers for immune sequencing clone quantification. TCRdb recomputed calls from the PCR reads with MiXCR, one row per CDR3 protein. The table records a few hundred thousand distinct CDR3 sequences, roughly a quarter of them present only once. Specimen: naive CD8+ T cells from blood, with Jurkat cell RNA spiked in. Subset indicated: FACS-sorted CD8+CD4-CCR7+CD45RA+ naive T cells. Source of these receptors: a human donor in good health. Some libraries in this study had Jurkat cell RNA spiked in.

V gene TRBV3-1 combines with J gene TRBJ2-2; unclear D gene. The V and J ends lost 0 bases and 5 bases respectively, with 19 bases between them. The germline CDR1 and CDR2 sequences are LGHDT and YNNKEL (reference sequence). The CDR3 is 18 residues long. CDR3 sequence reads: CASSQDPALDLNTGELFF. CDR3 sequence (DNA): TGTGCCAGCAGCCAAGATCCCGCTCTTGACCTCAATACCGGGGAGCTGTTTTTT.

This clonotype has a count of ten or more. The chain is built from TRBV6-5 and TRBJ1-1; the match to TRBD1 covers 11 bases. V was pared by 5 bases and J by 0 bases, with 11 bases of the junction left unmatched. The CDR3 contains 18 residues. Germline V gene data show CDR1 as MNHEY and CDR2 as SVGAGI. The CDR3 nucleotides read TGTGCCAGCAGTACGGACAGGGGGCTCGGGTTCATGAACACTGAAGCTTTCTTT. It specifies CASSTDRGLGFMNTEAFF.

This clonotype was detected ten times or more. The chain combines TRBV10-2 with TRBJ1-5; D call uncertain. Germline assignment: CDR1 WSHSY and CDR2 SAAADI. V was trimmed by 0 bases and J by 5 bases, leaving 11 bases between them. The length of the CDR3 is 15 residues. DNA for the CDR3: TGCGCCAGCAGTGAGTCGACTGGGTATCATCAGCCCCAGCATTTT. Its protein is CASSESTGYHQPQHF.

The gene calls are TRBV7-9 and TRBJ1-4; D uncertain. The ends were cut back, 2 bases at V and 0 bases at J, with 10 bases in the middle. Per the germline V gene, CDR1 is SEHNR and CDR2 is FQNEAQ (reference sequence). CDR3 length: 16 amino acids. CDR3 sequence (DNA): TGTGCCAGCAGCTTAAGACCAGACACAACTAATGAAAAACTGTTTTTT. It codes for CASSLRPDTTNEKLFF.

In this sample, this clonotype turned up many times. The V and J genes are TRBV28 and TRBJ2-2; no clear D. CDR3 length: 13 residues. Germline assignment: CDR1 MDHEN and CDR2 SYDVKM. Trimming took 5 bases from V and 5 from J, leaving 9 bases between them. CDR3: CASSPTLTGELFF. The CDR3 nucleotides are TGTGCCAGCAGTCCTACCTTGACCGGGGAGCTGTTTTTT.

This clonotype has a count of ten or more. CDR3: CASTPGQDTQYF. The DNA of the CDR3 is TGTGCCAGCACTCCAGGGCAAGATACGCAGTATTTT. V and J are TRBV12-3 or TRBV12-4 and TRBJ2-3; possible D gene TRBD1, 5 bases. The CDR3 is 12 residues long. V lost 7 bases and J lost 5, with 10 bases in between.

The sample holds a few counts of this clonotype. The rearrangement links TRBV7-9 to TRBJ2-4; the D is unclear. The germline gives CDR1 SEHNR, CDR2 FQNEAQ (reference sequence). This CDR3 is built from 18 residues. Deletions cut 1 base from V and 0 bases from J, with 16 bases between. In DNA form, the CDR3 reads TGTGCCAGCAGCTTAGTCTCCCCCGCCGTGACAGCCAAAAACATTCAGTACTTC. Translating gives CASSLVSPAVTAKNIQYF. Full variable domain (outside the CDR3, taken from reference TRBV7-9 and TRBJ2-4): DTGVSQNPRHKITKRGQNVTFRCDPISEHNRLYWYRQTLGQGPEFLTYFQNEAQLEKSRLLSDRFSAERPKGSFSTLEIQRTEQGDSAMYLCASSLVSPAVTAKNIQYFGAGTRLSVL.

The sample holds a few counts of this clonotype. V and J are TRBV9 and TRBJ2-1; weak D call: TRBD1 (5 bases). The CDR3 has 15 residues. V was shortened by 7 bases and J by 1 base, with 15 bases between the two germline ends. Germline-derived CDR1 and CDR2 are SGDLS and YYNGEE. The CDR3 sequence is CASEPGLGSYNEQFF. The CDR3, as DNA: TGTGCCAGCGAGCCAGGGCTTGGGTCCTACAATGAGCAGTTCTTC. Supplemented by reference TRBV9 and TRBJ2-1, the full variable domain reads DSGVTQTPKHLITATGQRVTLRCSPRSGDLSVYWYQQSLDQGLQFLIQYYNGEERAKGNILERFSAQQFPDLHSELNLSSLELGDSALYFCASEPGLGSYNEQFFGPGTRLTVL.

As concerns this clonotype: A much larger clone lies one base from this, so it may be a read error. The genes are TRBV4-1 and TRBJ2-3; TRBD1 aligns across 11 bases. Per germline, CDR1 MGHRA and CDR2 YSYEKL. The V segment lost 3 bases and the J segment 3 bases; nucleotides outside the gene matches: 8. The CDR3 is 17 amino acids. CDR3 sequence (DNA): TGCGCCAGCAGCCAGGGGTTGGACAGGGGGCCGACAGATACGCAGTATTTT. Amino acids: CASSQGLDRGPTDTQYF.

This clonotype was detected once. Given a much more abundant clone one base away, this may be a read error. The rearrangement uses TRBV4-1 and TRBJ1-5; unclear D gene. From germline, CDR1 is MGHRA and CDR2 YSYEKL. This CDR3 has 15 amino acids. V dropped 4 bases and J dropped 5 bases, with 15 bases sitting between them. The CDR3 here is CASSRDPAGYQPQHF. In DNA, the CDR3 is TGCGCCAGCAGCCGAGATCCGGCAGGATATCAGCCCCAGCATTTT.

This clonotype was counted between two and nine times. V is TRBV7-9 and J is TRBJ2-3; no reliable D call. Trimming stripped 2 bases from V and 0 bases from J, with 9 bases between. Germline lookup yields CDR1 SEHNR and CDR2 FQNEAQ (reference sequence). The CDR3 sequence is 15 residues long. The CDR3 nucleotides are TGTGCCAGCAGCTTATGGAGTAAGAGCACAGATACGCAGTATTTT. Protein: CASSLWSKSTDTQYF. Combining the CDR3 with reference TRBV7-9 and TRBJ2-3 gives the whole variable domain DTGVSQNPRHKITKRGQNVTFRCDPISEHNRLYWYRQTLGQGPEFLTYFQNEAQLEKSRLLSDRFSAERPKGSFSTLEIQRTEQGDSAMYLCASSLWSKSTDTQYFGPGTRLTVL.

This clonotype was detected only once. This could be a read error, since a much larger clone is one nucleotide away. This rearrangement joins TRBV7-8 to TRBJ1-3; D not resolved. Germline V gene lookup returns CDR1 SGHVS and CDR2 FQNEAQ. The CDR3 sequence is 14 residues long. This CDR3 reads CASPPKSSGNTLYF. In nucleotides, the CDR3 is TGTGCCAGCCCCCCGAAAAGCTCTGGAAACACCTTATATTTT.

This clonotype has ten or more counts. CDR3 nucleotides: TGTGCCAGCAGGGGAGGGGTTTCGGGGGCCAACGTCCTGACTTTC. It yields the protein CASRGGVSGANVLTF. The rearrangement uses TRBV7-9 and TRBJ2-6; 7 positions match TRBD2. The CDR3 sequence is 15 residues long. Per the germline V gene, CDR1 is SEHNR and CDR2 is FQNEAQ (reference sequence). The J segment lost 4 bases and the V segment lost 6 bases, leaving 6 bases of the junction unmatched.

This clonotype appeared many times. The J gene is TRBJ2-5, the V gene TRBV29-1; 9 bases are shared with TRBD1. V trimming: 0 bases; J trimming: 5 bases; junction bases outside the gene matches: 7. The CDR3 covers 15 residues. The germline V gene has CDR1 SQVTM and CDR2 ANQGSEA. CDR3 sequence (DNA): TGCAGCGTTGAAGATTGGACAGGGGAGTTGGAGACCCAGTACTTC. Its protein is CSVEDWTGELETQYF.

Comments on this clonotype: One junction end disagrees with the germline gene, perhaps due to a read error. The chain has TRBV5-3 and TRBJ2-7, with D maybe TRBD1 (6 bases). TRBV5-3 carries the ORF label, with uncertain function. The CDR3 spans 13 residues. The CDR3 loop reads CASSFGTTYGQCF. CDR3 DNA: TGTGCCAGCAGCTTCGGGACAACCTACGGGCAGTGCTTC.

Here the CDR3 DNA reads TGTGCCAGCAGCTCCGCGGGACGGGATGGGCCCCAGCATTTT. This gives the protein CASSSAGRDGPQHF. This chain joins TRBV6-2 or TRBV6-3 and TRBJ1-5; D is perhaps TRBD1 (5 bases). V lost 6 bases and J 9 bases, leaving 18 bases between the germline ends. CDR1 MNHEY and CDR2 SVGEGT come from the germline V gene. There are 14 residues in the CDR3.

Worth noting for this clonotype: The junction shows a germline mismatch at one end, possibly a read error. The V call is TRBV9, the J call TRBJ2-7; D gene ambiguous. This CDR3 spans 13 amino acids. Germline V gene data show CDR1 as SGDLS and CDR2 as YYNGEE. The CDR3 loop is CACSALRGSEQYF. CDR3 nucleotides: TGTGCCTGCAGCGCTCTTCGAGGAAGCGAGCAGTACTTC.

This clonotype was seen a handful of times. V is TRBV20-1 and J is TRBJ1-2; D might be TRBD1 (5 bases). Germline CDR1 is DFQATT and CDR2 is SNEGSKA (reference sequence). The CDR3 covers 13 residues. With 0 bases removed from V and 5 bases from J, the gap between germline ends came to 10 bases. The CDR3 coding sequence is TGCAGTGCTAGAGAGACAGAAACTTATGGCTACACCTTC. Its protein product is CSARETETYGYTF.

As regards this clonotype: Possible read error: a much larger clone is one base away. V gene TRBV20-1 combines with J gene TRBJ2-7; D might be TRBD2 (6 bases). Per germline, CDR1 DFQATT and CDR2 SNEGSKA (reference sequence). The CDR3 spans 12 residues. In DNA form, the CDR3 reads TGCAGTGTGAGGTTGCGGGGCTACGAGCCGTACTTC. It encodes CSVRLRGYEPYF.

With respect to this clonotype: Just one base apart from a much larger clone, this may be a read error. This CDR3 reads CASSHIVGTSNSNQPQHF. The CDR3 DNA reads TGTGCCAGCAGTCACATTGTAGGTACATCGAATAGCAATCAGCCCCAGCATTTT. The rearrangement links TRBV7-2 to TRBJ1-5; D not certain. V lost 6 bases to trimming and J lost 0 bases, with 21 bases between them. The CDR3 spans 18 residues. From germline, CDR1 is SGHTA and CDR2 FQGNSA. The whole variable domain, remainder taken from reference TRBV7-2 and TRBJ1-5, is GAGVSQSPSNKVTEKGKDVELRCDPISGHTALYWYRQSLGQGLEFLIYFQGNSAPDKSGLPSDRFSAERTGGSVSTLTIQRTQQEDSAVYLCASSHIVGTSNSNQPQHFGDGTRLSIL.

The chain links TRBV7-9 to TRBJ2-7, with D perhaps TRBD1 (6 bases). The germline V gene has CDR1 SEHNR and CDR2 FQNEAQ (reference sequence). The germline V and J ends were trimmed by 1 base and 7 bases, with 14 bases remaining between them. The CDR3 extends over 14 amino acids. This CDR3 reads CASSLGGTDREQYF. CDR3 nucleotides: TGTGCCAGCAGCTTAGGGGGAACCGACAGGGAGCAGTACTTC.

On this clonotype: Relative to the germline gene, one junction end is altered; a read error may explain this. DNA of the CDR3: TGTGCCAGCAGTTACGGGATCTACACTGAAGCTCTCTTT. The encoded protein is CASSYGIYTEALF. The J gene is TRBJ1-1, the V gene TRBV6-5; D unclear. The CDR3 is 13 residues long. CDR1 MNHEY and CDR2 SVGAGI come from the germline V gene.

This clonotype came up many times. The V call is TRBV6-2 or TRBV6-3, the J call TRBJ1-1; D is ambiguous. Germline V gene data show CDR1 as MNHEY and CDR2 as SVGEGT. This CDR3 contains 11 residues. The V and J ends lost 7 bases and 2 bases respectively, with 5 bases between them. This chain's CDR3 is CASTLNTEAFF. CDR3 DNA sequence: TGTGCCAGCACGCTAAACACTGAAGCTTTCTTT.

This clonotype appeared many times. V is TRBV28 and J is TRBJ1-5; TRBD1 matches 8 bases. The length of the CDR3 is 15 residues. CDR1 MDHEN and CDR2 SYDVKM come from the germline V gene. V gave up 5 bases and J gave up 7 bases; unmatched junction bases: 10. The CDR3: CASSASGTGHQPQHF. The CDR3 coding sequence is TGTGCCAGCAGTGCAAGCGGGACAGGTCACCAGCCCCAGCATTTT.

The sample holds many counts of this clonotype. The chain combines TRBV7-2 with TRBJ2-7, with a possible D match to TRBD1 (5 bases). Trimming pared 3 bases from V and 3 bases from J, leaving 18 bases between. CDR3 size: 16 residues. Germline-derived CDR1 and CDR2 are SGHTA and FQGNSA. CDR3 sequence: CASSFGHDERRYEQYF. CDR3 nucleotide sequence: TGTGCCAGCAGCTTCGGACACGACGAGAGACGCTACGAGCAGTACTTC.

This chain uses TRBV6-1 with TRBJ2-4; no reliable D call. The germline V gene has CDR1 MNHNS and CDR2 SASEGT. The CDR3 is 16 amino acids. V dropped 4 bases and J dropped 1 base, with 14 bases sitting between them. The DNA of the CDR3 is TGTGCCAGCAGTGGCTCACAAGGTGTGGCCAAAAACATTCAGTACTTC. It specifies CASSGSQGVAKNIQYF.

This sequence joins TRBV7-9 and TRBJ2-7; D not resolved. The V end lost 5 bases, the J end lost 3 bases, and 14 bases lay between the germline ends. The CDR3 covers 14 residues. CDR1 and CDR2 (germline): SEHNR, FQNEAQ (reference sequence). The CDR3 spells CASSATISDYEQYF. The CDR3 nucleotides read TGTGCCAGCAGCGCCACTATAAGCGACTACGAGCAGTACTTC.

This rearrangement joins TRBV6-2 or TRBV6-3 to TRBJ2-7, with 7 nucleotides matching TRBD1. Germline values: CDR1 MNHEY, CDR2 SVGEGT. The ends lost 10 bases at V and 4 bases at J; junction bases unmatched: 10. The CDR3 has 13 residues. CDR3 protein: CANSYGTDYEQYF. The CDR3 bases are TGTGCCAACAGCTACGGGACAGATTACGAGCAGTACTTC.

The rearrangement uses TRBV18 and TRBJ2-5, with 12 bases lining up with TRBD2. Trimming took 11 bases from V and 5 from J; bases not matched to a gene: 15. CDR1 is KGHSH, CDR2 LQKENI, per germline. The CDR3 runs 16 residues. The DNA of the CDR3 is TGTGCCGGCCCACTACTAGCGGGGGGCGCCGGTGAGACCCAGTACTTC. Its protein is CAGPLLAGGAGETQYF.

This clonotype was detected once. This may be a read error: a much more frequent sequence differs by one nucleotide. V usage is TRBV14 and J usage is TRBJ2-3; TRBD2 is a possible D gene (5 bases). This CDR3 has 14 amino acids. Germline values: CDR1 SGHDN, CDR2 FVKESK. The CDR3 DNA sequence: TGTGCCAGCGGCCAAGATCACGGGGCAGATACGCAGTATTTT. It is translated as CASGQDHGADTQYF.